The 32 T cell receptor beta chains in this list originate from one sample, sequenced in a study of cytomegalovirus exposure and HLA in healthy donors. PCR involved 60 Vbeta and 13 Jbeta primers. Assay: immunoSEQ multiplex PCR; the TCRdb copy retains only in-frame clones and omits some. Here the sample spans some 97,000 clones, about 79% being singletons. Sequencing was done on a sample of PBMCs. Source of these receptors: a female donor in good health and CMV-seropositive.

V gene TRBV11-2 combines with J gene TRBJ1-2; no clear D gene. The CDR3 is made up of 14 amino acids. CDR1 and CDR2 (germline): SGHAT, FQNNGV. The V end lost 5 bases, the J end lost 3 bases, and 13 bases lay between the germline ends. For the CDR3, the DNA is TGTGCCAGCAGCCTTGTCCGTGTCGACTATGGCTACACCTTC. Its translation is CASSLVRVDYGYTF.

CDR3 loop: CASSLVSSGYNEQFF. The CDR3 DNA is TGCGCCAGCAGCTTGGTTTCTAGCGGCTACAATGAGCAGTTCTTC. The chain joins TRBV5-1 to TRBJ2-1, with 7 nucleotides matching TRBD2. The germline V gene encodes CDR1 SGHRS and CDR2 YFSETQ. Trimming took 0 bases from V and 3 from J; bases not matched to a gene: 3. This CDR3 contains 15 residues.

The V and J genes are TRBV19 and TRBJ2-5; 8 bases map to TRBD2. The better agreement between TRBJ2-7 and the DNA end casts doubt on the J call. CDR3 size: 20 residues. In germline, CDR1 is LNHDA, CDR2 SQIVND (reference sequence). The CDR3, as DNA: TGTGCCAGTAGTATAGGGGGTCTTGGCGGGGGGAAATTCCCCTCCTACGAGCAGTACTTC. Translated: CASSIGGLGGGKFPSYEQYF.

This clone was found once. The chain carries TRBV7-9 and TRBJ1-1, with 10 bases that match TRBD1. The CDR3 loop spans 14 amino acids. V shed 11 bases and J 4 bases; nucleotides not matched to a gene: 10. Germline CDR1 reads SEHNR; CDR2 reads FQNEAQ (reference sequence). CDR3 sequence reads: CALGWTGGSTEAFF. The CDR3 DNA follows: TGTGCCCTGGGTTGGACAGGGGGGAGCACTGAAGCTTTCTTT.

This chain uses TRBV7-2 with TRBJ1-1, with D uncertain. CDR1 is SGHTA, CDR2 FQGNSA, per germline. The CDR3 is 12 amino acids. The V gene lost 3 bases and the J gene lost 4 bases, with 6 bases spanning the gap. CDR3: CASSLSITEAFF. The CDR3 DNA reads TGTGCCAGCAGCTTGAGTATCACTGAAGCTTTCTTT.

The chain uses TRBV5-1 and TRBJ2-1; D might be TRBD1 (5 bases). The CDR3 contains 12 residues. CDR1 and CDR2 from the germline V gene are SGHRS and YFSETQ. The V gene lost 2 bases and the J gene lost 8 bases, with 8 bases spanning the gap. CDR3 protein: CASSLRGDEQFF. The CDR3 coding sequence is TGCGCCAGCAGCTTAAGGGGTGATGAGCAGTTCTTC.

The table lists this clone with a few counts. The rearrangement uses TRBV12-5 and TRBJ2-3, with 8 positions matching TRBD1. Germline lookup yields CDR1 LGHNT and CDR2 FRNRAP. The length of the CDR3 is 16 residues. The V segment lost 2 bases and the J segment 7 bases; nucleotides outside the gene matches: 11. The CDR3 here is CASGLTGTGIGNTQYF. The CDR3 bases are TGTGCTAGTGGTTTGACCGGGACAGGAATTGGAAATACGCAGTATTTT.

This clone was recorded only once. The chain combines TRBV19 with TRBJ2-7, with TRBD2 matching over 8 bases. V lost 3 bases and J lost 3; bases outside the gene matches: 13. Per the germline V gene, CDR1 is LNHDA and CDR2 is SQIVND (reference sequence). The CDR3 has 17 residues. The CDR3 protein is CASSIGGAGGGYYEQYF. For the CDR3, the DNA is TGTGCCAGTAGTATTGGCGGAGCGGGCGGGGGGTACTACGAGCAGTACTTC.

A few counts support this clone. CDR3 loop: CASSATGYTEAFF. CDR3 DNA: TGTGCCAGCAGCGCAACAGGCTACACTGAAGCTTTCTTT. This chain connects TRBV5-4 to TRBJ1-1, with D maybe TRBD1 (5 bases). The V gene lost 4 bases and the J gene lost 3 bases, with 10 bases spanning the gap. This CDR3 has 13 residues. Germline loops: CDR1 SGHNT, CDR2 YYREEE (reference sequence).

The chain joins TRBV19 to TRBJ1-3; no firm D call. The CDR3 sequence is 16 residues long. V gave up 4 bases and J gave up 0 bases, with 13 bases separating them. Germline CDR1 is LNHDA and CDR2 is SQIVND (reference sequence). The CDR3 sequence is CASSTNFPVSGNTIYF. In nucleotides, the CDR3 is TGTGCCAGTAGTACGAATTTCCCAGTCTCTGGAAACACCATATATTTT.

The chain uses TRBV2 and TRBJ2-5; D not resolved. The CDR3 is 12 residues long. The V gene's germline CDR1 is SNHLY and CDR2 FYNNEI. Trimming stripped 6 bases from V and 5 bases from J, with 10 bases between. The CDR3 protein is CASSLSTETQYF. CDR3 nucleotide sequence: TGTGCCAGCAGCCTTAGTACGGAGACCCAGTACTTC.

The chain employs TRBV4-2 and TRBJ2-6, with 7 bases aligning to TRBD1. The V and J ends lost 0 bases and 1 base, in that order; junction bases with no gene match: 9. Germline V gene data show CDR1 as LGHNA and CDR2 as YNFKEQ. This CDR3 is 19 amino acids long. DNA for the CDR3: TGTGCCAGCAGCCAAGAAGCCCCCAGGGGGAAGTCTGGGGCCAACGTCCTGACTTTC. Its protein product is CASSQEAPRGKSGANVLTF.

The genes are TRBV5-1 and TRBJ2-2, with D hard to call. The V end was cut by 4 bases, the J end by 1 base, with 5 bases between. Germline V gene data show CDR1 as SGHRS and CDR2 as YFSETQ. This CDR3 spans 13 amino acids. The CDR3 loop is CASSPRNTGELFF. The CDR3 coding sequence is TGCGCCAGCAGCCCTCGGAACACCGGGGAGCTGTTTTTT.

The chain links TRBV6-1 to TRBJ1-1; D perhaps matches TRBD1 (5 bases). V lost 4 bases to trimming and J lost 5 bases, with 20 bases between them. The length of the CDR3 is 16 residues. The V gene's germline CDR1 is MNHNS and CDR2 SASEGT. The CDR3 spells CASSVNPGLGGTEAFF. The DNA for the CDR3 is TGTGCCAGCAGTGTAAACCCGGGCCTCGGGGGGACTGAAGCTTTCTTT.

This chain connects TRBV4-1 to TRBJ1-1; tentative D call: TRBD1 (5 bases). The length of the CDR3 is 14 residues. Germline loops: CDR1 MGHRA, CDR2 YSYEKL. V was shortened by 5 bases and J by 6 bases, with 16 bases between the two germline ends. Here the CDR3 DNA reads TGCGCCAGCAGCGGGCGATTTGGAGGGGCTGAAGCTTTCTTT. This gives the protein CASSGRFGGAEAFF.

The V gene is TRBV6-5, the J gene TRBJ2-5; 7 bases agree with TRBD1. J lost 1 base, V lost 6 bases, and 5 bases had no gene match. This CDR3 spans 14 amino acids. From germline, CDR1 is MNHEY and CDR2 SVGAGI. CDR3 in amino acids: CASSPDRAQETQYF. CDR3 nucleotides: TGTGCCAGCAGCCCCGACAGGGCCCAAGAGACCCAGTACTTC.

The chain is built from TRBV7-6 and TRBJ2-1; unclear D gene. Germline CDR1 SGHVS, CDR2 FNYEAQ. The CDR3 loop spans 16 amino acids. Between the trimmed V and J ends, which lost 1 base and 2 bases, there was a span of 12 bases. Here the CDR3 reads CASSLGPGSAYNEQFF. As DNA, the CDR3 is TGTGCCAGCAGCTTAGGCCCGGGTTCGGCCTACAATGAGCAGTTCTTC.

This chain joins TRBV6-1 and TRBJ2-7; D might be TRBD2 (6 bases). Per germline, CDR1 MNHNS and CDR2 SASEGT. Trimming shortened V by 0 bases and J by 0 bases, and 9 bases separated the two germline ends. This CDR3 has 15 residues. The CDR3 DNA sequence: TGTGCCAGCAGTGAAGCGGCGGGGCTCTCCTACGAGCAGTACTTC. Its translation is CASSEAAGLSYEQYF.

The rearrangement uses TRBV5-1 and TRBJ2-5, with D tentatively TRBD2 (5 bases). V lost 4 bases, J lost 1 base, and 8 bases lay in between. The CDR3 is 13 residues long. CDR1 and CDR2 (germline): SGHRS, YFSETQ. The DNA for the CDR3 is TGCGCCAGCAGCCGAGAGGGCCAAGAGACCCAGTACTTC. Protein sequence: CASSREGQETQYF.

This sequence joins TRBV28 and TRBJ2-2; 9 nucleotides agree with TRBD1. Per the germline V gene, CDR1 is MDHEN and CDR2 is SYDVKM. CDR3 length: 16 amino acids. With 6 bases clipped from V and 7 bases from J, the junction kept 12 bases outside the gene matches. The CDR3: CASSTPGTGFGGELFF. For the CDR3, the DNA is TGTGCCAGCAGCACCCCCGGGACAGGGTTTGGCGGGGAGCTGTTTTTT.

This chain connects TRBV4-3 to TRBJ1-3; a possible D gene is TRBD1 (5 bases). Per germline, CDR1 LGHNA and CDR2 YSLEER. V dropped 0 bases and J dropped 0 bases, with 9 bases sitting between them. CDR3 length equals 16 residues. The CDR3 coding sequence is TGCGCCAGCAGCCAAGATCCGGGACTCTCTGGAAACACCATATATTTT. Its translation: CASSQDPGLSGNTIYF.

This clone occurred a few times. This CDR3 is CASSLTRPPGEQYF. The CDR3 DNA is TGTGCCAGCAGCTTAACCAGACCACCGGGGGAGCAGTACTTC. The chain employs TRBV7-2 and TRBJ2-7; tentatively, D is TRBD2 (5 bases). The CDR3 loop spans 14 amino acids. The V end lost 2 bases, the J end lost 7 bases, and 15 bases lay between the germline ends. Germline V gives CDR1 SGHTA, CDR2 FQGNSA. Full variable domain (outside the CDR3, taken from reference TRBV7-2 and TRBJ2-7): GAGVSQSPSNKVTEKGKDVELRCDPISGHTALYWYRQSLGQGLEFLIYFQGNSAPDKSGLPSDRFSAERTGGSVSTLTIQRTQQEDSAVYLCASSLTRPPGEQYFGPGTRLTVT.

The chain has TRBV6-6 and TRBJ2-2, with unresolved D. The CDR3 contains 15 residues. The ends were cut back, 4 bases at V and 5 bases at J, with 14 bases in the middle. Germline V gene sequence: CDR1 MNHNY, CDR2 SVGAGI (reference sequence). The CDR3 bases are TGTGCCAGCAGTTCACCGATCCACAGTACCGGGGAGCTGTTTTTT. It is translated as CASSSPIHSTGELFF.

The rearrangement uses TRBV9 and TRBJ2-1; D gene ambiguous. The V end lost 2 bases, the J end lost 6 bases, and 18 bases lay between the germline ends. In germline, CDR1 is SGDLS, CDR2 YYNGEE. The CDR3 sequence is 16 residues long. The CDR3 DNA follows: TGTGCCAGCAGCGTGGCGAGCACTACCACTGCCAATGAGCAGTTCTTC. Translating it yields CASSVASTTTANEQFF. The whole variable domain, filled in from reference TRBV9 and TRBJ2-1, reads DSGVTQTPKHLITATGQRVTLRCSPRSGDLSVYWYQQSLDQGLQFLIQYYNGEERAKGNILERFSAQQFPDLHSELNLSSLELGDSALYFCASSVASTTTANEQFFGPGTRLTVL.

The chain employs TRBV14 and TRBJ1-2, with D perhaps matching TRBD1 (6 bases). The ends were cut back, 0 bases at V and 8 bases at J, with 16 bases in the middle. The CDR3 has 15 amino acids. Germline V CDR1 and CDR2: SGHDN, FVKESK. Here the CDR3 DNA reads TGTGCCAGCAGCCAAGATCTTACAGGGCTGAGGGGCTACACCTTC. The encoded protein is CASSQDLTGLRGYTF.

In this sample, this clone turned up a few times. V and J are TRBV5-5 and TRBJ1-4, with D maybe TRBD1 (5 bases). The CDR3 covers 16 residues. Germline CDR1 is SGHKS and CDR2 is YYEKEE (reference sequence). Trimming shortened V by 3 bases and J by 10 bases, and 22 bases separated the two germline ends. CDR3 protein: CASSSQAGTGGGKLFF. The CDR3 bases are TGTGCCAGCAGCTCGCAGGCTGGGACGGGGGGTGGAAAACTGTTTTTT.

A few counts support this clone. V gene TRBV7-9 combines with J gene TRBJ2-3; a weak D match, TRBD2 (6 bases). The CDR3 is 15 amino acids. V was trimmed by 5 bases and J by 0 bases, leaving 12 bases between them. Germline CDR1 SEHNR, CDR2 FQNEAQ (reference sequence). The CDR3 coding sequence is TGTGCCAGCAGCGCGCGACTAGAGAGCACAGATACGCAGTATTTT. Amino acids: CASSARLESTDTQYF.

The CDR3 region has the DNA TGTGCCAGCAGGTATGAGGGACAGGGTATGGAGCAGTACTTC. The encoded protein is CASRYEGQGMEQYF. The gene calls are TRBV2 and TRBJ2-7; 9 bases align to TRBD1. Trimming cost V 6 bases and J 7 bases; bases outside gene matches: 10. CDR1 is SNHLY and CDR2 is FYNNEI in the germline V gene. The CDR3 is 14 residues long.

The chain carries TRBV19 and TRBJ2-1, with D perhaps matching TRBD2 (6 bases). This CDR3 has 16 amino acids. Germline-derived CDR1 and CDR2 are LNHDA and SQIVND (reference sequence). The V end lost 5 bases, the J end lost 4 bases, and 18 bases lay between the germline ends. The DNA for the CDR3 is TGTGCCAGTAGTCCCTGGGCCAATGGACTATACAATGAGCAGTTCTTC. Residues: CASSPWANGLYNEQFF.

This chain uses TRBV29-1 with TRBJ2-2; maybe TRBD1 (6 bases). In germline, CDR1 is SQVTM, CDR2 ANQGSEA. V was trimmed by 6 bases and J by 0 bases, leaving 11 bases between them. The CDR3 runs 14 residues. The CDR3 here is CSVGRGTNTGELFF. The CDR3 coding sequence is TGCAGCGTGGGCAGGGGTACGAACACCGGGGAGCTGTTTTTT.

The chain joins TRBV30 to TRBJ1-6, with TRBD1 as a possible D gene (5 bases). Germline V CDR1 and CDR2: GTSNPN, SVGIG (reference sequence). The CDR3 has 16 amino acids. With 0 bases removed from V and 5 bases from J, the gap between germline ends came to 14 bases. This chain's CDR3 is CAWSVRRGINNSPLHF. The DNA for the CDR3 is TGTGCCTGGAGTGTACGACGGGGGATTAATAATTCACCCCTCCACTTT.

The V and J genes are TRBV7-9 and TRBJ2-7, with 8 bases identical to TRBD1. V was clipped by 3 bases and J by 7 bases; unmatched bases: 5. This CDR3 spans 13 amino acids. The V gene's germline CDR1 is SEHNR and CDR2 FQNEAQ (reference sequence). The CDR3 nucleotides read TGTGCCAGCAGCTTGGGGACAGGCGGGGAGCAGTACTTC. Encoded protein: CASSLGTGGEQYF.